Presented here are 27 T cell receptor beta chains from one specimen sequenced in a study of T cell responses to AZD1222 COVID-19 vaccine. Only in-frame clones appear in the TCRdb table, and some are missing; sequencing was by immunoSEQ multiplex PCR. The sample records fewer than 85,000 clones, 80% to 90% being singletons. Sample: peripheral blood, taken on day 0 of AZD1222 vaccination. Receptor source: an adult in good health.

The V and J genes are TRBV28 and TRBJ2-7; D is uncertain. The ends were cut back, 4 bases at V and 0 bases at J, with 7 bases in the middle. CDR3 length equals 13 residues. In germline, CDR1 is MDHEN, CDR2 SYDVKM. CDR3 DNA: TGTGCCAGCAGTTACGGCCTCTCCTACGAGCAGTACTTC. This translates into CASSYGLSYEQYF.

V and J are TRBV28 and TRBJ2-2; 12 positions match TRBD2. The germline V gene has CDR1 MDHEN and CDR2 SYDVKM. This CDR3 is 19 amino acids long. Losses at the gene ends were 7 bases for V and 5 bases for J; bases not matched to a gene: 17. CDR3 in DNA: TGTGCCAGCATGACTTTTTTGACTAGCGGGAGTAGAAGGACCGGGGAGCTGTTTTTT. It translates to CASMTFLTSGSRRTGELFF.

The chain has TRBV20-1 and TRBJ2-2; 10 nucleotides line up with TRBD1. V lost 3 bases to trimming and J lost 4 bases; unmatched junction nucleotides: 2. Germline CDR1 reads DFQATT; CDR2 reads SNEGSKA (reference sequence). The CDR3 spans 14 residues. This chain's CDR3 is CSASRTGGTGELFF. The CDR3 DNA sequence: TGCAGTGCTAGTAGGACAGGGGGCACCGGGGAGCTGTTTTTT.

The rearrangement links TRBV7-9 to TRBJ2-3; D may be TRBD1 or TRBD2 (5 bases each). CDR3 length: 13 residues. The V gene lost 2 bases and the J gene lost 4 bases, with 7 bases spanning the gap. Germline CDR1 SEHNR, CDR2 FQNEAQ (reference sequence). Written as DNA, the CDR3 is TGTGCCAGCAGCTTACGAGGGGCAGATACGCAGTATTTT. It encodes CASSLRGADTQYF.

The rearrangement uses TRBV28 and TRBJ2-7; 12 bases line up with TRBD2. Germline CDR1 and CDR2: MDHEN and SYDVKM. CDR3 length: 15 amino acids. V dropped 4 bases and J dropped 7; count of bases not matched to a gene: 8. For the CDR3, the DNA is TGTGCCAGCAGTTCCCGACTAGCGGGAGTAAGGGAGCAGTACTTC. It specifies CASSSRLAGVREQYF.

The J gene is TRBJ1-6, the V gene TRBV3-1 (or the pseudogene TRBV3-2); D is ambiguous. The germline CDR1 and CDR2 sequences are LGHDT and YNNKEL (reference sequence). This CDR3 is 14 amino acids long. V lost 0 bases and J 7 bases, leaving 7 bases between the germline ends. The CDR3 DNA reads as TGTGCCAGCAGCCAAGAGAACAGAAATTCACCCCTCCACTTT. This codes for CASSQENRNSPLHF.

The chain combines TRBV5-6 with TRBJ2-6; tentatively, D is TRBD1 (5 bases). The V end was cut by 1 base, the J end by 1 base, with 18 bases between. CDR3 size: 19 residues. Germline CDR1 is SGHDT and CDR2 is YYEEEE. The CDR3 DNA is TGTGCCAGCAGCTTGTTCCATTTGACAGTACCGTCTGGGGCCAACGTCCTGACTTTC. Amino acid sequence: CASSLFHLTVPSGANVLTF. The entire variable domain, with the rest obtained from reference TRBV5-6 and TRBJ2-6, is as follows: DAGVTQSPTHLIKTRGQQVTLRCSPKSGHDTVSWYQQALGQGPQFIFQYYEEEERQRGNFPDRFSGHQFPNYSSELNVNALLLGDSALYLCASSLFHLTVPSGANVLTFGAGSRLTVL.

The V call is TRBV7-6, the J call TRBJ2-7, with D possibly matching TRBD1 (6 bases). The CDR3 covers 16 residues. CDR1 is SGHVS, CDR2 FNYEAQ, per germline. Trimming removed 2 bases at V and 5 bases at J, with 19 bases between. DNA for the CDR3: TGTGCCAGCAGCTTACGATATGTCAGGGGCCGGGACGAGCAGTACTTC. Its translation: CASSLRYVRGRDEQYF.

V is TRBV6-5 and J is TRBJ1-1; D is uncertain. Germline V gene data show CDR1 as MNHEY and CDR2 as SVGAGI. V was pared by 5 bases and J by 2 bases, with 3 bases between. CDR3 length equals 11 residues. The CDR3 coding sequence is TGTGCCAGCAGTCGTAACACTGAAGCTTTCTTT. Protein: CASSRNTEAFF.

The V gene is TRBV28, the J gene TRBJ1-5, with 10 bases lining up with TRBD1. The length of the CDR3 is 15 residues. Trimming at V came to 4 bases and at J to 5 bases, leaving 5 bases not matched to a gene. Germline CDR1 MDHEN, CDR2 SYDVKM. The CDR3 sequence: CASSSRQGAYQPQHF. CDR3 nucleotides: TGTGCCAGCAGTTCTAGACAGGGGGCATATCAGCCCCAGCATTTT.

The CDR3 DNA reads as TGTGCCAGCAGCCGGAACACTGAAGCTTTCTTT. Amino acids: CASSRNTEAFF. This sequence joins TRBV28 and TRBJ1-1; unclear D gene. CDR1 is MDHEN and CDR2 is SYDVKM in the germline V gene. V was trimmed by 6 bases and J by 1 base, leaving 3 bases between them. CDR3 length: 11 residues.

For this clone: The junction does not match germline at one end; this may be a read error. V gene TRBV12-3 or TRBV12-4 combines with J gene TRBJ2-7, with a weak D call TRBD2 (6 bases). This CDR3 contains 13 residues. In nucleotides, the CDR3 is TGTGCCAGCAGCTTAGCGGTGGCGTCAGAGCAGTACTTC. Its protein is CASSLAVASEQYF.

The chain has TRBV11-1 and TRBJ2-3; D uncertain. The CDR3 loop spans 11 amino acids. Germline V gene sequence: CDR1 SGHAT, CDR2 FQDESV (reference sequence). Trimming pared 3 bases from V and 5 bases from J, leaving 3 bases between. The CDR3 DNA follows: TGTGCCAGCAGCTTTGGAGATACGCAGTATTTT. Protein: CASSFGDTQYF.

V usage is TRBV6-6 and J usage is TRBJ1-6, with 8 bases matching TRBD1. Trimming removed 5 bases from V and 7 bases from J; junction bases left unmatched: 7. Germline V gene lookup returns CDR1 MNHNY and CDR2 SVGAGI (reference sequence). There are 15 residues in the CDR3. Written as DNA, the CDR3 is TGTGCCAGCAGTCGGGACAGGATCTCCAATTCACCCCTCCACTTT. Translated: CASSRDRISNSPLHF.

The chain recombines TRBV15 with TRBJ1-4; 7 bases are a match to TRBD1. The germline gives CDR1 LNHNV, CDR2 YYDKDF (reference sequence). The CDR3 is made up of 16 amino acids. V dropped 5 bases and J dropped 8; count of bases not matched to a gene: 14. Written as DNA, the CDR3 is TGTGCCACCAGCGACTATGCAAGAGGGGGCGTGGAAAAACTGTTTTTT. The encoded protein is CATSDYARGGVEKLFF. Using reference TRBV15 and TRBJ1-4 for the parts outside the CDR3, the full variable domain is DAMVIQNPRYQVTQFGKPVTLSCSQTLNHNVMYWYQQKSSQAPKLLFHYYDKDFNNEADTPDNFQSRRPNTSFCFLDIRSPGLGDTAMYLCATSDYARGGVEKLFFGSGTQLSVL.

This chain uses TRBV18 with TRBJ1-1; D is possibly TRBD1 (6 bases). This CDR3 is 15 amino acids long. V was shortened by 0 bases and J by 2 bases, with 10 bases between the two germline ends. Germline V gives CDR1 KGHSH, CDR2 LQKENI. The CDR3 DNA reads as TGTGCCAGCTCACCACCCCAGGGGCTTAACACTGAAGCTTTCTTT. It specifies CASSPPQGLNTEAFF.

Only a few counts were recorded for this clone. The chain links TRBV11-2 to TRBJ2-7, with 12 bases aligning to TRBD1. CDR3 size: 16 residues. Trimming at V came to 0 bases and at J to 7 bases, leaving 7 bases not matched to a gene. CDR1 is SGHAT and CDR2 is FQNNGV in the germline V gene. This CDR3 reads CASSLEWGTGGGEQYF. In DNA, the CDR3 is TGTGCCAGCAGCTTAGAATGGGGGACAGGGGGCGGTGAGCAGTACTTC.

For this clone: One end of the junction does not line up with germline, which may come from a read error. The chain couples TRBV11-2 to TRBJ2-5; TRBD2 matches 7 bases. This CDR3 is built from 11 residues. Germline CDR1 reads SGHAT; CDR2 reads FQNNGV. The CDR3, as DNA: TGTGCCAGCAGCTTAGGTAGGGACTATCACTTC. Its protein is CASSLGRDYHF.

This clone was found once. The rearrangement links TRBV9 to TRBJ2-7; TRBD2 agrees at 8 bases. Germline V lookup: CDR1 SGDLS, CDR2 YYNGEE. V dropped 4 bases and J dropped 2; count of bases not matched to a gene: 8. The CDR3 length is 15 residues. CDR3: CASSPTSGFTYEQYF. Here the CDR3 DNA reads TGTGCCAGCAGCCCAACTAGCGGTTTTACCTACGAGCAGTACTTC.

The chain couples TRBV28 to TRBJ1-2; no definite D call. Germline V gene lookup returns CDR1 MDHEN and CDR2 SYDVKM. Trimming shortened V by 3 bases and J by 1 base, and 12 bases separated the two germline ends. CDR3 length equals 15 residues. The CDR3, as DNA: TGTGCCAGCAGTTTTTTGGCGCGGGGTAACTATGGCTACACCTTC. Protein sequence: CASSFLARGNYGYTF.

This rearrangement joins TRBV10-3 to TRBJ1-3, with D hard to call. This CDR3 spans 15 amino acids. Germline lookup yields CDR1 ENHRY and CDR2 SYGVKD. Trimming left V 8 bases short and J 0 bases short, with 14 bases between. CDR3 DNA sequence: TGTGCCATCGGGGAGGCCCCAGTCTCTGGAAACACCATATATTTT. Translation: CAIGEAPVSGNTIYF.

The V and J genes are TRBV28 and TRBJ1-4, with D possibly being TRBD1 (6 bases). This CDR3 is 16 amino acids long. Germline V gene lookup returns CDR1 MDHEN and CDR2 SYDVKM. The germline V and J ends were trimmed by 3 bases and 5 bases, with 16 bases remaining between them. The CDR3 spells CASSLIGDMGNEKLFF. The CDR3 DNA reads TGTGCCAGCAGTTTGATCGGGGACATGGGGAATGAAAAACTGTTTTTT.

The chain carries TRBV3-1 (or the pseudogene TRBV3-2) and TRBJ1-2; D ambiguous. This CDR3 has 15 residues. The V and J ends lost 1 base and 8 bases respectively, with 17 bases between them. CDR1 LGHDT and CDR2 YNNKEL come from the germline V gene (reference sequence). CDR3 region: CASSQGVAGTNGYTF. The CDR3 DNA follows: TGTGCCAGCAGCCAAGGGGTCGCGGGAACGAACGGCTACACCTTC.

The chain combines TRBV5-6 with TRBJ1-1; D remains ambiguous. In germline, CDR1 is SGHDT, CDR2 YYEEEE. Trimming left V 1 base short and J 5 bases short, with 27 bases between. This CDR3 comprises 19 residues. CDR3 residues: CASSLWADVGSVSGTEAFF. Written as DNA, the CDR3 is TGTGCCAGCAGCTTGTGGGCAGATGTAGGCAGTGTATCGGGGACTGAAGCTTTCTTT.

The chain couples TRBV7-8 to TRBJ2-3; 9 positions agree with TRBD2. Germline CDR1 is SGHVS and CDR2 is FQNEAQ. The V and J ends lost 4 bases and 4 bases, in that order; junction bases with no gene match: 12. The CDR3 loop spans 17 amino acids. In DNA, the CDR3 is TGTGCCAGCAGCTGGTATAGCGGGAGTTCATTGTCAGATACGCAGTATTTT. It specifies CASSWYSGSSLSDTQYF.

The chain employs TRBV2 and TRBJ2-7; no clear D gene. V lost 6 bases and J 2 bases, leaving 17 bases between the germline ends. The CDR3 length is 15 residues. Germline V lookup: CDR1 SNHLY, CDR2 FYNNEI. The CDR3 loop reads CASRDLWPATYEQYF. DNA of the CDR3: TGTGCCAGCAGAGACCTCTGGCCAGCAACCTACGAGCAGTACTTC.

The chain joins TRBV14 to TRBJ1-1; tentative D call: TRBD1 (5 bases). This CDR3 has 12 amino acids. Per germline, CDR1 SGHDN and CDR2 FVKESK. Deletions cut 3 bases from V and 6 bases from J, with 8 bases between. Here the CDR3 reads CASSHRQSEAFF. CDR3 nucleotide sequence: TGTGCCAGCAGCCACCGACAGTCTGAAGCTTTCTTT.